The 7 T cell receptor beta chains below all came from one sample that was sequenced in a study of radiotherapy plus CTLA-4 blockade in lung cancer. The data were produced by immunoSEQ multiplex PCR, yet TCRdb's version contains in-frame clones alone and is incomplete. The sample carries 12,000 to 15,000 clones, roughly two thirds recorded once. Sequenced material: peripheral blood, taken from a patient treated with radiotherapy plus ipilimumab. These receptors came from a human donor with non-small cell lung cancer whose response to radiotherapy plus ipilimumab could not be evaluated.

The DNA of the CDR3 is TGTGCCAGCAGCTCGCGAGCCCTCATGAACACTGAAGCTTTCTTT. It yields the protein CASSSRALMNTEAFF. The chain employs TRBV13 and TRBJ1-1; D ambiguous. Germline V gene data show CDR1 as PRHDT and CDR2 as FYEKMQ (reference sequence). Deletions cut 4 bases from V and 0 bases from J, with 12 bases between. This CDR3 has 15 amino acids. The full variable domain, its missing parts supplied by reference TRBV13 and TRBJ1-1, is AAGVIQSPRHLIKEKRETATLKCYPIPRHDTVYWYQQGPGQDPQFLISFYEKMQSDKGSIPDRFSAQQFSDYHSELNMSSLELGDSALYFCASSSRALMNTEAFFGQGTRLTVV.

The rearrangement links TRBV27 to TRBJ2-5; TRBD1 agrees at 9 bases. Per the germline V gene, CDR1 is MNHEY and CDR2 is SMNVEV (reference sequence). J lost 5 bases, V lost 2 bases, and 6 bases had no gene match. The length of the CDR3 is 15 residues. This CDR3 is CASSLGTGSGETQYF. The DNA of the CDR3 is TGTGCCAGCAGTTTAGGGACAGGGTCAGGGGAGACCCAGTACTTC.

The V and J genes are TRBV25-1 and TRBJ1-5; TRBD1 matches at 11 bases. CDR3 size: 16 residues. V dropped 3 bases and J dropped 5; count of bases not matched to a gene: 6. CDR1 is MGHDK and CDR2 is SYGVNS in the germline V gene. The CDR3 bases are TGTGCCAGCAGTGATTCGCGGACAGGGGGCTATCAGCCCCAGCATTTT. Protein sequence: CASSDSRTGGYQPQHF.

The chain has TRBV9 and TRBJ2-3; 10 bases are a match to TRBD2. V trimming: 3 bases; J trimming: 0 bases; junction bases outside the gene matches: 4. This CDR3 has 16 amino acids. Germline CDR1 and CDR2: SGDLS and YYNGEE. The CDR3 loop reads CASSGSGGTSTDTQYF. The CDR3 DNA is TGTGCCAGCAGCGGTAGCGGGGGGACGAGCACAGATACGCAGTATTTT.

The V call is TRBV7-2, the J call TRBJ1-5, with D unresolved. The CDR3 sequence is 15 residues long. The V end lost 4 bases, the J end lost 2 bases, and 12 bases lay between the germline ends. CDR1 and CDR2 (germline): SGHTA, FQGNSA. The CDR3 nucleotides are TGTGCCAGCAGCTCAGTCGGCGGGGGCAATCAGCCCCAGCATTTT. This gives the protein CASSSVGGGNQPQHF.

The genes are TRBV10-2 and TRBJ2-2; TRBD1 agrees at 7 bases. The CDR3 loop spans 14 amino acids. Germline V gene data show CDR1 as WSHSY and CDR2 as SAAADI. Unmatched junction bases numbered 6, after V lost 7 bases and J lost 4 bases. This CDR3 reads CASIRDRFTGELFF. The CDR3 bases are TGCGCCAGCATTAGGGACAGATTCACCGGGGAGCTGTTTTTT.

This chain uses TRBV5-4 with TRBJ2-3; 10 positions agree with TRBD2. Germline-derived CDR1 and CDR2 are SGHNT and YYREEE (reference sequence). The length of the CDR3 is 16 residues. The J segment lost 4 bases and the V segment lost 0 bases, leaving 5 bases of the junction unmatched. In DNA form, the CDR3 reads TGTGCCAGCAGCTTGGGGTTCCTAGCGGGGGCAGATACGCAGTATTTT. Residues: CASSLGFLAGADTQYF.